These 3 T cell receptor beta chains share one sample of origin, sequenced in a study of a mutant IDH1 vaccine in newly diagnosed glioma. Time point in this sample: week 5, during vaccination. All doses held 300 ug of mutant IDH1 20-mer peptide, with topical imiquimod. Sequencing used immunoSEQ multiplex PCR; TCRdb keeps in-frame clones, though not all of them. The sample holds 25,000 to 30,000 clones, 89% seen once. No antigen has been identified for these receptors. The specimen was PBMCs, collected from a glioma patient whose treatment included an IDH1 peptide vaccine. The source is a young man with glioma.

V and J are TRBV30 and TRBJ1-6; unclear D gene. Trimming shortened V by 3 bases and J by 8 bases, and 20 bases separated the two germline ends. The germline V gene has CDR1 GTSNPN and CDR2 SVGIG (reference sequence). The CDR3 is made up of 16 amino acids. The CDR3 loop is CAWRALLSGRDSPLHF. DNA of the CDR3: TGTGCCTGGAGGGCCCTTTTGTCTGGACGCGATTCACCCCTCCACTTT.

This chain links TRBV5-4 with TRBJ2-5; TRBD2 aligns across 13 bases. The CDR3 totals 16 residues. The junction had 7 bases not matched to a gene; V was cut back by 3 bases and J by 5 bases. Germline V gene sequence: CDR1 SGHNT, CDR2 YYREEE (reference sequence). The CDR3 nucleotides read TGTGCCAGCAGCTCCGGACTAGCGGGAGCTTACGAGACCCAGTACTTC. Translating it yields CASSSGLAGAYETQYF.

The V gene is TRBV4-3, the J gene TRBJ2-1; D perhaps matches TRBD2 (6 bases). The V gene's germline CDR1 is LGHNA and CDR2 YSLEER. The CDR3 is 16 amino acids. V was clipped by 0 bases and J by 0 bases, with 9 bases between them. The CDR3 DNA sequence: TGCGCCAGCAGCCAAGACCGGCGGGACTCCTACAATGAGCAGTTCTTC. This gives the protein CASSQDRRDSYNEQFF.